Following are 27 T cell receptor beta chains from one sample sequenced in a study of esophageal squamous cell carcinoma under preoperative chemotherapy. TCRdb ran MiXCR on the PCR reads and lists one entry per CDR3 protein. The table shows roughly 30,000 distinct CDR3 sequences, with 40% to 60% occurring only once. Regarding time point: after preoperative PTX-NDP chemotherapy. Sampling was conducted from a patient given preoperative chemotherapy. Receptors originate from a human donor with esophageal squamous cell carcinoma. The donor label of this sample is uncertain.

This chain uses TRBV6-1 with TRBJ2-1, with 7 bases lining up with TRBD2. The CDR3 has 14 amino acids. V was clipped by 1 base and J by 15 bases; unmatched bases: 12. Germline V gives CDR1 MNHNS, CDR2 SASEGT. The CDR3 DNA is TGTGCCAGCAGTGAAGGCGGGCTAGCGGAAAGTCGGTTCTTC. It yields the protein CASSEGGLAESRFF.

On this clonotype itself: The junction departs from the called germline gene at one end, perhaps through a read error. The chain links TRBV7-2 to TRBJ2-5; 8 positions agree with TRBD2. CDR1 and CDR2 (germline): SGHTA, FQGNSA. There are 14 residues in the CDR3. CDR3 nucleotides: TGTGCCGGGAGCGGGGGCCTAGCCCAAAAGACCCAGTACTTC. This codes for CAGSGGLAQKTQYF.

The rearrangement uses TRBV10-1 and TRBJ2-1; 9 nucleotides agree with TRBD2. V was clipped by 3 bases and J by 6 bases; unmatched bases: 3. This CDR3 is built from 14 residues. The germline V gene has CDR1 WNHNN and CDR2 SYGVQD (reference sequence). CDR3 residues: CASSDGTSPNEQFF. The CDR3, as DNA: TGCGCCAGCAGTGACGGGACTAGCCCCAATGAGCAGTTCTTC.

This clonotype was observed a handful of times. The J gene is TRBJ2-1, the V gene TRBV11-3; 9 nucleotides agree with TRBD2. V lost 5 bases and J lost 8; bases outside the gene matches: 7. Germline V CDR1 and CDR2: SGHNT, YENEEA. This CDR3 has 14 residues. This CDR3 is CASSGSGRGYEQFF. In nucleotides, the CDR3 is TGTGCCAGCAGCGGTAGCGGGAGAGGCTATGAGCAGTTCTTC.

In the case of this clonotype: Germline and junction disagree at one end, which may indicate a read error. V gene TRBV6-1 combines with J gene TRBJ2-3; 8 bases align to TRBD2. The J call is doubtful: the DNA matches TRBJ2-4 better. CDR1 is MNHNS and CDR2 is SASEGT in the germline V gene. The CDR3 contains 14 residues. The CDR3 loop reads CASSGGCAKDIQYF. In DNA, the CDR3 is TGTGCCAGCTCGGGGGGGTGCGCCAAAGACATTCAGTACTTC.

About this clonotype: At one end the junction does not follow the germline gene, possibly because of a read error. The gene calls are TRBV7-2 and TRBJ2-3, with 8 bases lining up with TRBD2. This CDR3 has 16 residues. Germline CDR1 reads SGHTA; CDR2 reads FQGNSA. The CDR3 nucleotides are TGTGCCAGCGGGGTTCGCGGGGGGCGTGGCCAAGATACCCAGTACTTT. Amino acid sequence: CASGVRGGRGQDTQYF.

The V call is TRBV6-1, the J call TRBJ2-2, with D possibly being TRBD2 (5 bases). The end of the DNA aligns better with TRBJ2-3, so the J call may be wrong. In germline, CDR1 is MNHNS, CDR2 SASEGT. The CDR3 has 15 residues. The CDR3 nucleotides read TGTGCCAGCAGTGAATATAGCGTGGGTACCGGTACGCAGTATTTT. Its protein product is CASSEYSVGTGTQYF.

The rearrangement uses TRBV7-2 and TRBJ2-5; D is perhaps TRBD1 (5 bases). The CDR3 has 18 residues. The germline gives CDR1 SGHTA, CDR2 FQGNSA. V shed 1 base and J shed 8 bases, with 26 bases lying between them. The CDR3 coding sequence is TGTGCCAGCAGCTTAGAGGGCACCTGGGGCAGGGTCAAAAACACCCAGTACTTC. Encoded protein: CASSLEGTWGRVKNTQYF.

This clonotype was seen once. Lacking the conserved final phenylalanine or tryptophan, this CDR3 likely reflects a read error. The chain links TRBV12-3 or TRBV12-4 to TRBJ2-5; the D gene could be TRBD1 or TRBD2 (6 bases each). Trimming left V 2 bases short and J 7 bases short, with 23 bases between. The CDR3 loop spans 17 amino acids. Here the CDR3 DNA reads TGTGCCAGCAGTTTAAAAAGTTCTACCGGGGGCCAAACGACCCAGTACTCC. This sequence encodes CASSLKSSTGGQTTQYS.

The rearrangement joins TRBV7-3 to TRBJ2-3; TRBD1 agrees at 10 bases. TRBJ2-7 explains the end of the DNA better; the J call may be wrong. The CDR3 consists of 15 residues. CDR1 and CDR2 from the germline V gene are SGHTA and FQGTGA. CDR3 in amino acids: CASSLTGTGVYEQYF. The CDR3 DNA reads as TGTGCCAGCAGCTTAACCGGGACAGGGGTCTACGAGCAGTACTTC.

This clonotype is a singleton in its sample. The J gene is TRBJ2-1, the V gene TRBV11-3; 15 nucleotides align to TRBD2. The CDR3 contains 16 residues. Germline trimming cut 1 base from V and 9 bases from J; bases unmatched to any gene: 4. CDR1 SGHNT and CDR2 YENEEA come from the germline V gene. Here the CDR3 reads CASSLAGTSGRLEQFF. The DNA for the CDR3 is TGTGCCAGCAGCTTAGCGGGGACTAGCGGGAGGCTTGAGCAGTTCTTC. The whole variable domain, remainder taken from reference TRBV11-3 and TRBJ2-1, is EAGVVQSPRYKIIEKKQPVAFWCNPISGHNTLYWYLQNLGQGPELLIRYENEEAVDDSQLPKDRFSAERLKGVDSTLKIQPAELGDSAVYLCASSLAGTSGRLEQFFGPGTRLTVL.

In this sample, this clonotype turned up once. Germline is not matched at one junction end, which may reflect a read error. The chain has TRBV7-6 and TRBJ2-4, with D perhaps being TRBD1 or TRBD2 (5 bases each). The CDR3 runs to 14 residues. Germline-derived CDR1 and CDR2 are SGHVS and FNYEAQ. CDR3 DNA sequence: TGTGCCGGCACGGGGCTGGGAGCCAAAAACATGCAGTACTTC. This codes for CAGTGLGAKNMQYF.

The chain carries TRBV27 and TRBJ2-2; D is unclear. Germline CDR1 and CDR2: MNHEY and SMNVEV (reference sequence). The V end lost 6 bases, the J end lost 13 bases, and 27 bases lay between the germline ends. CDR3 length: 16 amino acids. CDR3 loop: CASRKQVPANTGALFF. The DNA for the CDR3 is TGTGCCAGCAGAAAGCAAGTACCCGCGAACACCGGTGCGCTGTTTTTT.

By proportion, this clonotype is medium-sized. The V gene is TRBV7-8, the J gene TRBJ2-2; D perhaps matches TRBD1 (5 bases). The CDR3 totals 17 residues. The V and J ends lost 4 bases and 7 bases respectively, with 22 bases between them. Germline values: CDR1 SGHVS, CDR2 FQNEAQ. CDR3 sequence (DNA): TGTGCCAGCAGCTCACAAGCAGGGTCGCGTGGTGGCGGGGAGCTGTTTTTT. It specifies CASSSQAGSRGGGELFF.

The V gene is TRBV11-2, the J gene TRBJ1-2, with D hard to call. This CDR3 contains 12 residues. V was clipped by 7 bases and J by 7 bases, with 13 bases between them. The germline V gene has CDR1 SGHAT and CDR2 FQNNGV. The CDR3 spells CASTRSGGGYTF. The CDR3 DNA sequence: TGTGCCAGCACCCGTTCGGGCGGTGGCTACACCTTC.

V is TRBV7-8 and J is TRBJ2-3; weak D call: TRBD2 (6 bases). The tail of the sequence fits TRBJ2-7 better, so the J call may be wrong. CDR1 and CDR2 (germline): SGHVS, FQNEAQ. CDR3 length: 15 amino acids. The CDR3 protein is CASSSVGGATDTQYF. DNA for the CDR3: TGTGCCAGCAGCTCGGTCGGGGGAGCCACAGATACGCAGTACTTC.

A word on this clonotype: Without the conserved terminal phenylalanine or tryptophan, this CDR3 likely stems from a read error. It is unclear where the CDR3 begins or ends on the DNA, so no DNA is shown, and the CDR3 is as TCRdb lists it. J is TRBJ2-3 and V is TRBV7-6; the D call TRBD2 from the table was never checked on the DNA. The V gene's germline CDR1 is SGHVS and CDR2 FNYEAQ. The CDR3 length equals 14 residues, ends included. CDR3 region: CVSSSCWLWGDEGP.

The gene calls are TRBV12-3 or TRBV12-4 and TRBJ2-1, with unresolved D. Matching the DNA end better, TRBJ2-6 makes the J call doubtful. The CDR3 spans 16 residues. This chain's CDR3 is CASSLMIGAGANVLTF. In nucleotides, the CDR3 is TGTGCCAGCAGTTTGATGATCGGCGCTGGGGCCAACGTCCTGACTTTC.

V is TRBV6-1 and J is TRBJ2-2; D is undetermined. Germline CDR1 reads MNHNS; CDR2 reads SASEGT. The CDR3 contains 15 residues. Trimming stripped 9 bases from V and 13 bases from J, with 27 bases between. CDR3 DNA sequence: TGTGCCAGGAGCTTTACGGCAGTGAACACCGAGACGCTGTTTTTT. This codes for CARSFTAVNTETLFF.

Turning to this clonotype: Relative to the germline gene, one junction end is altered; a read error may explain this. The chain carries TRBV7-8 and TRBJ2-3; the D call may be TRBD1 or TRBD2 (5 bases each). CDR3 length: 16 amino acids. The germline V gene encodes CDR1 SGHVS and CDR2 FQNEAQ. CDR3 amino acids: CASSRLGAVSTDTQYF. CDR3 DNA sequence: TGTGCCAGCAGCCGCCTCGGGGCGGTGAGCACCGATACGCAGTATTTT.

Ten or more counts support this clonotype. The chain combines TRBV6-1 with TRBJ2-2; unclear D gene. There are 14 residues in the CDR3. Germline CDR1 MNHNS, CDR2 SASEGT. Deletions cut 8 bases from V and 1 base from J, with 11 bases between. This CDR3 reads CASEQPLNTGELFF. CDR3 nucleotides: TGTGCCAGCGAACAGCCTCTGAACACCGGGGAGCTGTTTTTT.

This sequence joins TRBV7-2 and TRBJ2-4; weak D call: TRBD2 (6 bases). Trimming shortened V by 5 bases and J by 13 bases, and 24 bases separated the two germline ends. Germline V lookup: CDR1 SGHTA, CDR2 FQGNSA. The CDR3 spans 15 residues. In DNA, the CDR3 is TGTGCCAGCAGCCCAGCGCGGGGAGCCAAAAACACGCAGTACTTC. It specifies CASSPARGAKNTQYF.

This clonotype has a handful of counts. J is TRBJ2-3 and V is TRBV12-3 or TRBV12-4; no firm D call. There are 12 residues in the CDR3. V was pared by 5 bases and J by 5 bases, with 8 bases between. The CDR3 spells CASSSTVDTQYF. Written as DNA, the CDR3 is TGTGCCAGCAGTAGTACGGTAGATACGCAGTATTTT.

This clonotype was counted many times. This chain connects TRBV10-2 to TRBJ2-5; 9 nucleotides agree with TRBD2. The germline CDR1 and CDR2 sequences are WSHSY and SAAADI. The CDR3 is 14 amino acids. J lost 6 bases, V lost 8 bases, and 10 bases had no gene match. In DNA, the CDR3 is TGCGCCAGCGGCGGTAGCGGGGGATTGCAGACCCAGTACTTC. Its protein product is CASGGSGGLQTQYF.

As regards this clonotype: The junction does not match germline at one end; this may be a read error. V is TRBV7-8 and J is TRBJ2-5; perhaps TRBD2 as D (7 bases). The J call could be wrong; TRBJ2-3 is a better fit for the DNA end. Germline V CDR1 and CDR2: SGHVS, FQNEAQ. CDR3 length: 15 residues. CDR3 sequence: CARGLGGGGTETQYF. CDR3 in DNA: TGTGCCAGGGGCTTAGGCGGGGGCGGCACAGAGACGCAGTATTTT.

In its sample, this clonotype was seen many times. This chain joins TRBV7-6 and TRBJ2-7; 8 bases match TRBD1. Per germline, CDR1 SGHVS and CDR2 FNYEAQ. The CDR3 has 16 amino acids. After removal of 5 bases from V and 3 bases from J, the junction contained 12 bases not matched to a gene. The CDR3 DNA reads as TGTGCCAGCAGCCTTCTACCGGGACAGGAAAACTACGAGCAGTACTTC. It is translated as CASSLLPGQENYEQYF.

The count of this clonotype is one. Compared with germline, one end of the junction differs, possibly owing to a read error. The chain carries TRBV12-3 or TRBV12-4 and TRBJ2-5, with 10 nucleotides matching TRBD2. CDR3 length: 14 amino acids. CDR3 in amino acids: CASSFSGGQNTQTF. DNA for the CDR3: TGTGCCAGCAGTTTTAGCGGGGGGCAAAACACCCAGACCTTC.